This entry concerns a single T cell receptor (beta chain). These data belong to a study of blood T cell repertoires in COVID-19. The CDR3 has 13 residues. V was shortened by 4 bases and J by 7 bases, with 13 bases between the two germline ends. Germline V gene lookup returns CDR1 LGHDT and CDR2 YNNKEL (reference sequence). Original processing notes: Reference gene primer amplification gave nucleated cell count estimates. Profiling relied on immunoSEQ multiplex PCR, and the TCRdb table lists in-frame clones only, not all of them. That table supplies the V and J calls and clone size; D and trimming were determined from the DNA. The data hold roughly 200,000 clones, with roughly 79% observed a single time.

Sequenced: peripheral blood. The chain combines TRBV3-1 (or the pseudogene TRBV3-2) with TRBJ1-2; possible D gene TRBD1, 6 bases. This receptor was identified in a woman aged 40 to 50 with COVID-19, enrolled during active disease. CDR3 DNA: TGTGCCAGCAGCCCACACAGGGTGGCTGGCTACACCTTC. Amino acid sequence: CASSPHRVAGYTF.